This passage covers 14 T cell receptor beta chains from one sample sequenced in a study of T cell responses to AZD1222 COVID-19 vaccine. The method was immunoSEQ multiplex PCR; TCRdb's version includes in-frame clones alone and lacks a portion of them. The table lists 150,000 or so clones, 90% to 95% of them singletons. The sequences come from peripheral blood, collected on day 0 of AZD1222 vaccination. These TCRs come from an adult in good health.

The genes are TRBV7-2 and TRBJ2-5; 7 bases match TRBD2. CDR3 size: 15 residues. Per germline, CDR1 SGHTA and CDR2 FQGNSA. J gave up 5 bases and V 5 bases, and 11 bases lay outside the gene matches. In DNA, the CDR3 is TGTGCCAGCAGCCCCGGACTAGATGGCTTGGAGACCCAGTACTTC. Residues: CASSPGLDGLETQYF.

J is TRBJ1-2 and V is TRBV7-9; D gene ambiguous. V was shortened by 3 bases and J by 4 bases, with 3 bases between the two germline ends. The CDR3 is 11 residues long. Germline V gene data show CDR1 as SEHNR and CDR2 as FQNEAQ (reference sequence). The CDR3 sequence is CASSLSYGYTF. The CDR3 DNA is TGTGCCAGCAGCTTGAGCTATGGCTACACCTTC.

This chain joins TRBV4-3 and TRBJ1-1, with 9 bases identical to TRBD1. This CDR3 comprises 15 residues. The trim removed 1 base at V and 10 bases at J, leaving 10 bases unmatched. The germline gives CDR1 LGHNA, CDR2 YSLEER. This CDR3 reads CASSQGATGGLGAFF. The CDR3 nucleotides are TGCGCCAGCAGCCAAGGGGCGACAGGGGGGTTGGGAGCTTTCTTT.

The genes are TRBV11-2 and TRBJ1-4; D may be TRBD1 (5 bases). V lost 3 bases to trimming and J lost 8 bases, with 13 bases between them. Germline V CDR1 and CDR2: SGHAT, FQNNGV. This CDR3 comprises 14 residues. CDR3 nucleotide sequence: TGTGCCAGCAGCTTCGCCCTCCGGGGCGAAAAACTGTTTTTT. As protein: CASSFALRGEKLFF.

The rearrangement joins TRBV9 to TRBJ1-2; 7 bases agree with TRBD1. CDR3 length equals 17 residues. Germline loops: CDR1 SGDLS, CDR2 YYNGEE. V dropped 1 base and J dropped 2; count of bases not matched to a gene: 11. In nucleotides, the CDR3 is TGTGCCAGCAGCGTATCCCCTTACAGGGGCCGAAACTATGGCTACACCTTC. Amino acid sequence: CASSVSPYRGRNYGYTF.

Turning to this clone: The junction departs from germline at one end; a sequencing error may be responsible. CDR3 nucleotides: TGTGCCAGTAGTCTAGAGACTAGCGGGAGGGCCTTCGGTGAGCAGTTCTTC. Translating it yields CASSLETSGRAFGEQFF. V gene TRBV19 combines with J gene TRBJ2-1, with 14 bases fitting TRBD2. Germline CDR1 reads LNHDA; CDR2 reads SQIVND (reference sequence). This CDR3 has 17 residues.

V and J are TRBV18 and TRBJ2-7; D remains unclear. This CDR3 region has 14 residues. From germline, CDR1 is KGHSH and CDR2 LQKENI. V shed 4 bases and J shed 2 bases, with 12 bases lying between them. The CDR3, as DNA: TGTGCCAGCTCACAAGACATAAGGGCCTACGAGCAGTACTTC. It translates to CASSQDIRAYEQYF.

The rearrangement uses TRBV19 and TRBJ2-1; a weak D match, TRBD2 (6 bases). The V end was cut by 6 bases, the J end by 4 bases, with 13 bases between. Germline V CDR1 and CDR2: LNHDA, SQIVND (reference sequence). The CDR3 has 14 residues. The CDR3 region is CASSPTREYNEQFF. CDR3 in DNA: TGTGCCAGTAGCCCGACTAGGGAATACAATGAGCAGTTCTTC.

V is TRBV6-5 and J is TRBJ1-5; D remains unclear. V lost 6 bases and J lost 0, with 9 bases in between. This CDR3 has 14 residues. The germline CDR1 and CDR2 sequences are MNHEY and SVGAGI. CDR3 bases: TGTGCCAGCAGCCTGGGCTTTAGCAATCAGCCCCAGCATTTT. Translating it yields CASSLGFSNQPQHF.

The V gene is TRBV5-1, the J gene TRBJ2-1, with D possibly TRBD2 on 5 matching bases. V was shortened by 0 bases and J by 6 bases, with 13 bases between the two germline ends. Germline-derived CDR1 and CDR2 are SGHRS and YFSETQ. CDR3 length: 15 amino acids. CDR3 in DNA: TGCGCCAGCAGCTTGGTGGGGAAGGAGGTCAATGAGCAGTTCTTC. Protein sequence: CASSLVGKEVNEQFF.

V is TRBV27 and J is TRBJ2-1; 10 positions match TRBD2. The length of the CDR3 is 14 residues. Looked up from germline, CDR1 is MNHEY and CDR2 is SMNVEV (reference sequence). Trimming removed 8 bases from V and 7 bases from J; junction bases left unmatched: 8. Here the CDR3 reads CASGVAGGRNEQFF. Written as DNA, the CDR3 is TGTGCCAGCGGAGTAGCGGGGGGTAGGAATGAGCAGTTCTTC.

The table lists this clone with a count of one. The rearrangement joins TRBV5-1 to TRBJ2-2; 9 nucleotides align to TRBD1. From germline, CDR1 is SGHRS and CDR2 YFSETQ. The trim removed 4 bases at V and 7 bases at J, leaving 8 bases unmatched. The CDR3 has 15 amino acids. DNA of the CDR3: TGCGCCAGCAGCCACCCCGGGACAGGGATCGGGGAGCTGTTTTTT. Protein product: CASSHPGTGIGELFF. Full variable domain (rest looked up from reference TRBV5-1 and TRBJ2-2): KAGVTQTPRYLIKTRGQQVTLSCSPISGHRSVSWYQQTPGQGLQFLFEYFSETQRNKGNFPGRFSGRQFSNSRSEMNVSTLELGDSALYLCASSHPGTGIGELFFGEGSRLTVL.

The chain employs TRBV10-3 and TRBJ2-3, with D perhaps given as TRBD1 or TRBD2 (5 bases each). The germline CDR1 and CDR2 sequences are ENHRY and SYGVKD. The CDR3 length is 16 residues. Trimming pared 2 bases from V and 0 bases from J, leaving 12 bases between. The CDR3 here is CAISETRELSTDTQYF. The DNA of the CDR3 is TGTGCCATCAGTGAGACCAGGGAGCTTAGCACAGATACGCAGTATTTT.

For the CDR3, the DNA is TGCGCCAGCAGCTTGGAAAGAGGGGACACTGAAGCTTTCTTT. It is translated as CASSLERGDTEAFF. The V and J genes are TRBV5-1 and TRBJ1-1; tentatively, D is TRBD1 (5 bases). The germline V and J ends were trimmed by 0 bases and 3 bases, with 9 bases remaining between them. This CDR3 has 14 amino acids. Germline values: CDR1 SGHRS, CDR2 YFSETQ.